This TCR beta chain was sequenced for a study of shared clonotypes between healthy human individuals. From germline, CDR1 is SGHTA and CDR2 FQGNSA. The CDR3 has 13 residues. The V end was cut by 1 base, the J end by 7 bases, with 7 bases between. Study-level points and caveats: Relative to their counterparts shared across all four donors, non-shared clonotypes exhibited diminished generation probabilities. Some naive CD4 clonotypes, about 5.5%, turned up in common across a handful of donors.

Recent acute infections and vaccinations were absent in the healthy HIV-negative adult donors. Only Caucasian adults living in Nashville, Tennessee made up the donor group. A remark on this clone: Its specificity is not known. Other DNA sequences in the same sample also yield this CDR3.

Produced via immunoSEQ multiplex PCR; TCRdb's table is partial and in-frame only. The sample carries approximately 2,000,000 clones, about 90% recorded once. This chain links TRBV7-2 with TRBJ2-2; D uncertain. Input material: naive CD4+ T cells from PBMCs. The sample's subset: CD45RA+ positively selected. The receptor's source is a man between 18 and 29 years old in good health. Some clones in this sample may be carry-over from other donors' samples. For the CDR3, the DNA is TGTGCCAGCAGCTTAGTAGGAGTCGGGGAGCTGTTTTTT. Translation gives CASSLVGVGELFF.